The source of this TCR beta chain is a study of T-cell reconstitution after alpha-beta-depleted transplantation in children. Unique molecular identifiers were incorporated when the TCRbeta library was constructed. In TCRdb, the PCR reads were re-called with MiXCR into one record per CDR3 protein. There are just under 550,000 distinct CDR3 sequences in the sample; about 18% occur only once, and around 3.3% lies in the top ten. The CDR3 is made up of 11 amino acids. CDR1 and CDR2 from the germline V gene are SGHRS and YFSETQ. V lost 2 bases and J lost 11, with 10 bases in between. This clonotype was recorded a few times.

This specimen was PBMCs from the stem cell graft donor, taken from the stem cell graft. The sequence was obtained from a human donor who donated a stem cell graft to a child with acute lymphoblastic leukemia. The chain recombines TRBV5-1 with TRBJ1-1, with D uncertain. CDR3 sequence reads: CASSFGPMAFF. Here the CDR3 DNA reads TGCGCCAGCAGCTTCGGACCAATGGCTTTCTTT. The full variable domain, completed using reference TRBV5-1 and TRBJ1-1, is KAGVTQTPRYLIKTRGQQVTLSCSPISGHRSVSWYQQTPGQGLQFLFEYFSETQRNKGNFPGRFSGRQFSNSRSEMNVSTLELGDSALYLCASSFGPMAFFGQGTRLTVV.